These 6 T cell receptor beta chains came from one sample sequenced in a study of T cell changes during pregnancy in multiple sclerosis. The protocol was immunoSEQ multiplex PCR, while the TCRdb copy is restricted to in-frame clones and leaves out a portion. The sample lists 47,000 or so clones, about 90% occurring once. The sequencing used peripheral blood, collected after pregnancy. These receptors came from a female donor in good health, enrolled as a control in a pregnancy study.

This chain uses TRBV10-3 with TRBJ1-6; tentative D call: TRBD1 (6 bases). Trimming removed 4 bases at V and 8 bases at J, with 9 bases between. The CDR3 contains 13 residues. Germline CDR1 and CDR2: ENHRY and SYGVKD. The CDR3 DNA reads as TGTGCCATCAGTGGCAGGGGTGATTCACCCCTCCACTTT. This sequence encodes CAISGRGDSPLHF.

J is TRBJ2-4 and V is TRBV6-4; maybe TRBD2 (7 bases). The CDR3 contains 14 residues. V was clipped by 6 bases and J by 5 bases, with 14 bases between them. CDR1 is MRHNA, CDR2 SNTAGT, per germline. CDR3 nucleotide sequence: TGTGCCAGCAGCGTGACCGGGGGGCAAAACATTCAGTACTTC. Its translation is CASSVTGGQNIQYF.

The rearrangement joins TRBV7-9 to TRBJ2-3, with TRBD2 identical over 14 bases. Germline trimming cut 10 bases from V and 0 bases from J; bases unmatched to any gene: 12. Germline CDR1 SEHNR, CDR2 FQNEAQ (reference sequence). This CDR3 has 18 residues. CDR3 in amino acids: CATAPPGLAGASTDTQYF. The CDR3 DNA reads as TGTGCCACGGCCCCCCCGGGACTAGCGGGAGCTAGCACAGATACGCAGTATTTT.

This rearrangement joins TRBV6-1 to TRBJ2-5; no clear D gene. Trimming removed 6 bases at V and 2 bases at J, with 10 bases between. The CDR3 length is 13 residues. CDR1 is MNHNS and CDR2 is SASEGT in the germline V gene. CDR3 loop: CASSGQQQETQYF. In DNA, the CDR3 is TGTGCCAGCAGCGGTCAACAGCAAGAGACCCAGTACTTC.

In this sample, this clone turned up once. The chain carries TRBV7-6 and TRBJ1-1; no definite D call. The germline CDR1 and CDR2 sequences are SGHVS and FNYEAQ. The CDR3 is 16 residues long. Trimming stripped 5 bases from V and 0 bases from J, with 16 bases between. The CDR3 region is CASSKNPEILNTEAFF. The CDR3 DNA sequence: TGTGCCAGCAGCAAAAATCCGGAGATCTTGAACACTGAAGCTTTCTTT.

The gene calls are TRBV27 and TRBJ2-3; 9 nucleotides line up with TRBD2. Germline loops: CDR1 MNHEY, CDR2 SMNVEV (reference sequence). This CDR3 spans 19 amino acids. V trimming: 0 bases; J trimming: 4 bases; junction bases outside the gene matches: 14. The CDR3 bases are TGTGCCAGCAGTTTATCAAGTGTTAGAGGGACTAGCCTTTCAGATACGCAGTATTTT. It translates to CASSLSSVRGTSLSDTQYF.